One TCR beta chain is described in this entry. As yet, its antigen is unknown. In germline, CDR1 is SGHRS, CDR2 YFSETQ. This CDR3 has 14 amino acids. The V and J ends lost 4 bases and 5 bases respectively, with 13 bases between them. The sample is drawn from a study of cytomegalovirus exposure and HLA in healthy donors. General study points: Segments of the TCR beta V type were, in most cases, productive about 87% or about 30% of the time in an earlier analysis. HLA-A and HLA-B allele assignments for most subjects were reportedly predicted accurately using TCR beta sequences. The authors later linked a missense DCLRE1C variant to TCR beta V- and J-gene trimming.

Unrecorded immune exposures were likely, despite nominal health at sampling. 60 Vbeta and 13 Jbeta primers were used in PCR. Profiling relied on immunoSEQ multiplex PCR, and the TCRdb table lists in-frame clones only, not all of them. This sample has 100,000 to 150,000 clones, with 84% found just once. This TCR was sampled from a man in his fifties or sixties in good health and CMV-seronegative. The chain joins TRBV5-1 to TRBJ2-1, with D possibly being TRBD1 (6 bases). Specimen: PBMCs. The DNA of the CDR3 is TGCGCCAGCAGCGCAGGACAGCCAGACAATGAGCAGTTCTTC. Amino acid sequence: CASSAGQPDNEQFF. The full variable domain, with the rest looked up from reference TRBV5-1 and TRBJ2-1, is KAGVTQTPRYLIKTRGQQVTLSCSPISGHRSVSWYQQTPGQGLQFLFEYFSETQRNKGNFPGRFSGRQFSNSRSEMNVSTLELGDSALYLCASSAGQPDNEQFFGPGTRLTVL.